A selection of T cell receptor beta chains follows, all from one sample in a study of cytomegalovirus exposure and HLA in healthy donors. The assay was immunoSEQ multiplex PCR, and TCRdb's table has in-frame clones only and misses some. The repertoire holds about 130,000 clones, with 79% as singletons. The sample comprised PBMCs. The receptor source for this set is a man in his late teens or twenties in good health and CMV-seronegative. CDR3s include the opening cysteine and the closing phenylalanine or tryptophan. The order of the fields is D gene, V gene, J gene, CDR3 protein. The D gene is left open where the match is weak.

-,TRBV6-1,TRBJ2-2,CASPTTDANTGELFF
TRBD1,TRBV28,TRBJ1-5,CASSSPGTGSQPQHF
TRBD2,TRBV10-3,-,CAISDSSGRGSYEQYF
TRBD1,TRBV27,TRBJ1-6,CASRLTPGQGVSPLHF
TRBD2,TRBV30,TRBJ2-1,CAWTRSGRFLEQFF
-,TRBV6-5,TRBJ1-1,CASSYSAGVIGEAFF
-,TRBV10-1,TRBJ2-2,CAKRTTRNTGELFF
-,TRBV30,TRBJ1-1,CAWSVSGSREAFF
-,TRBV4-2,TRBJ2-1,CASSHSLARSYNEQFF
TRBD2,TRBV19,TRBJ2-2,CASRTSRNTGELFF
-,TRBV6-5,-,CASSYGLATYEQYF
TRBD1,TRBV7-9,TRBJ2-4,CASSATGKKNIQYF
-,TRBV2,TRBJ2-5,CASSAGQGQETQYF
-,TRBV11-1,TRBJ2-3,CASSPLAGSTDTQYF
-,TRBV29-1,TRBJ2-1,CSVPRDYNEQFF
-,TRBV6-5,TRBJ1-2,CASSYSMPGQAGGYTF
-,TRBV30,TRBJ1-2,CAWSPRDYGYTF
TRBD1,TRBV4-2,TRBJ2-5,CASSETGTGWGETQYF
-,TRBV11-3,TRBJ2-7,CASRNGNSGEQYF
TRBD1,TRBV23-1,TRBJ2-7,CASSKGQGTYSYEQYF
-,TRBV6-6,TRBJ2-5,CASSYDGGTYQETQYF
-,TRBV30,TRBJ1-3,CAWSPPYSAGNTIYF
TRBD2,TRBV9,TRBJ2-2,CASSGSGTSLPGELFF
TRBD1,TRBV5-1,TRBJ1-1,CASSTGQKNTEAFF
TRBD2,TRBV18,TRBJ2-3,CASSPKAGGDTQYF
-,TRBV18,TRBJ1-3,CASSSQEGLPGNTIYF
TRBD1,TRBV30,TRBJ2-2,CAWGGQGANTGELFF
-,TRBV11-2,TRBJ2-5,CASSATIPAGETQYF
TRBD1,TRBV30,TRBJ1-5,CAWSALDRVSNQPQHF
TRBD2,TRBV5-1,TRBJ2-5,CASSLGRGGETQYF
-,TRBV4-3,TRBJ2-5,CASSQGAVSRKQYF
-,TRBV6-1,TRBJ1-3,CASSEEEGSSGNTIYF
-,TRBV11-2,TRBJ2-5,CASSLDQHRSQYF
TRBD1,TRBV7-2,TRBJ1-1,CASSFRTGGGFRDTEAFF
-,TRBV28,TRBJ2-7,CASSLSGQIYEQYF
-,TRBV9,TRBJ1-3,CASSHTEWSTSSGNTIYF
-,TRBV30,TRBJ2-5,CAWSVRRGGHQETQYF
TRBD2,TRBV28,TRBJ2-3,CASRAPLAGADTQYF
-,TRBV7-3,TRBJ1-1,CASSRDALTGTEAFF
-,TRBV6-5,TRBJ1-1,CASSQIQMNTEAFF
TRBD2,TRBV6-4,TRBJ2-3,CASSWTSGDTQYF
TRBD2,TRBV18,TRBJ2-3,CASSPPGLAGGRTLNTQYF
TRBD2,TRBV7-2,TRBJ2-1,CASSLQLATYNEQFF
-,TRBV11-2,TRBJ2-3,CASSRSGPTFADTQYF
-,TRBV5-4,TRBJ2-4,CASSSYGHGEAKNIQYF
TRBD1,TRBV28,TRBJ2-2,CASTRGYGELFF
TRBD2,TRBV27,TRBJ2-5,CASRSRAGGETQYF
-,TRBV30,TRBJ2-7,CAWSYGQNYEQYF
TRBD1,TRBV18,TRBJ1-1,CASSSRQGMNTEAFF
TRBD1,TRBV5-4,TRBJ1-2,CASSRNRGYGYTF
TRBD1,TRBV7-9,TRBJ1-6,CASSQPPGQGDSPLHF
-,TRBV5-1,TRBJ1-3,CASSVSTVSGNTIYF
TRBD1,TRBV19,TRBJ1-5,CASLTGQHNNQPQHF
TRBD1,TRBV30,TRBJ1-2,CAWSRKDRAQRYGYTF
TRBD1,TRBV6-1,TRBJ1-5,CASGLGTGNQPQHF